A few counts support the clone carrying this T cell receptor beta chain. Its antigen remains unknown. The source of the sample is a study of shared clonotypes between healthy human individuals. Regarding the study as a whole: Sharing of clonotypes among donors was expected to vary with sequencing depth.

The DNA input per sorted-subset replicate PCR was about 190 ng, corresponding to 25,000 to 35,000 T cell genomes. Only in-frame clones appear in the TCRdb table, and some are missing; sequencing was by immunoSEQ multiplex PCR. Of about 1.1 million clones listed, approximately 80% are singletons. V lost 8 bases and J 1 base, leaving 12 bases between the germline ends. In germline, CDR1 is LNHNV, CDR2 YYDKDF (reference sequence). The length of the CDR3 is 14 residues. Material: memory CD4+ T cells from PBMCs. The subset here: CD45RA-negative fraction. The TCR sequence derives from a man aged 18 to 35 in good health. Some clones in this sample may be carry-over from other donors' samples. The V call is TRBV15, the J call TRBJ1-5; tentatively, D is TRBD1 (5 bases). The DNA for the CDR3 is TGTGCCACCGGCGAGGGGCGGAGCAATCAGCCCCAGCATTTT. Residues: CATGEGRSNQPQHF.